This T cell receptor (beta chain) emerged from a study of blood T cells in healthy people across ages. Together with a sample-barcoded 5' primer, a J-beta primer mix was included in a second PCR lasting about 7 to 11 cycles. The yield of each sample was at least 2.5 million CDR3-containing paired-end reads. TCRdb passed the 5' RACE reads through MiXCR, listing each CDR3 protein once. This table holds a few hundred thousand distinct CDR3 sequences, 27% found once. The CDR3 is 15 amino acids. V lost 0 bases and J 5 bases, leaving 13 bases between the germline ends. Germline assignment: CDR1 ENHRY and CDR2 SYGVKD. Isolation of PBMCs gave at least 6 million cells per sample. This clonotype occurred a few times.

V is TRBV10-3 and J is TRBJ1-1; possible D gene TRBD1, 5 bases. The receptor's source is a woman aged 70 to 79 in good health. The sample comprised blood. DNA for the CDR3: TGTGCCATCAGTGAGTCGGGGGTCCCAGGAACTGAAGCTTTCTTT. As protein: CAISESGVPGTEAFF.